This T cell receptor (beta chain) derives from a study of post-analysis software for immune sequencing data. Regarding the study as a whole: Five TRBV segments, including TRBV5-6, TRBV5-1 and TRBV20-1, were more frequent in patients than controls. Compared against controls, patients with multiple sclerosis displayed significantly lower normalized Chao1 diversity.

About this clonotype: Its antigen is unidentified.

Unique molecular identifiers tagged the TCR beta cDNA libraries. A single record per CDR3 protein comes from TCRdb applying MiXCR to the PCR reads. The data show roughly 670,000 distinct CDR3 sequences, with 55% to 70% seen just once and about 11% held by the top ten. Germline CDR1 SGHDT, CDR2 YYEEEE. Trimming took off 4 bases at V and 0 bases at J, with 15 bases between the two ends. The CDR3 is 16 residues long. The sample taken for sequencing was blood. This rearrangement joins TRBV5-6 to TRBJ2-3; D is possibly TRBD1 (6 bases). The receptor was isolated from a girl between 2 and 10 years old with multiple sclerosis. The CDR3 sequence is CASSRGHTFSTDTQYF. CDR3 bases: TGTGCCAGCAGCAGGGGACACACCTTTAGCACAGATACGCAGTATTTT. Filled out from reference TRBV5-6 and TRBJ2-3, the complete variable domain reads DAGVTQSPTHLIKTRGQQVTLRCSPKSGHDTVSWYQQALGQGPQFIFQYYEEEERQRGNFPDRFSGHQFPNYSSELNVNALLLGDSALYLCASSRGHTFSTDTQYFGPGTRLTVL.